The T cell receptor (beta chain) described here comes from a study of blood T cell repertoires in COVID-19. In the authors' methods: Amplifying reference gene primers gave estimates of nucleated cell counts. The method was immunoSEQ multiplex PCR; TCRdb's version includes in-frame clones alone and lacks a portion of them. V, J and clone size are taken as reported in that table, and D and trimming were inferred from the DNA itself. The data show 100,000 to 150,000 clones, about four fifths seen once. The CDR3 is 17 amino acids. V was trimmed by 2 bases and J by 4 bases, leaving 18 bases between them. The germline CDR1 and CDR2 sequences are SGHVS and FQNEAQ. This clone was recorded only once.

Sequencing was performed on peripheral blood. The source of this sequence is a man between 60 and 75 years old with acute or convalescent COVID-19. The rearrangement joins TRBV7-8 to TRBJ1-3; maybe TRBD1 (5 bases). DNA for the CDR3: TGTGCCAGCAGCTTACTCCCGGACACTCCTGGGGGAAACACCATATATTTT. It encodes CASSLLPDTPGGNTIYF.